Included here is one T cell receptor (beta chain) sequence, with context. What it binds is not known. This specimen belongs to a study of untreated major depressive disorder. Study-wide results and limits: CD4+ T cells from depressed patients used TRBV05-01 (Vbeta 5.1) more often than controls.

The method was immunoSEQ multiplex PCR; TCRdb's version includes in-frame clones alone and lacks a portion of them. This sample has some 25,000 clones, with roughly nine tenths found just once. There are 11 residues in the CDR3. Germline lookup yields CDR1 SEHNR and CDR2 FQNEAQ (reference sequence). Trimming took off 1 base at V and 5 bases at J, with 2 bases between the two ends. Participants with major medical conditions, Axis I/II comorbidities, regular medication or illicit drug use were excluded. The sample consisted of CD4+ T cells from PBMCs. The rearrangement uses TRBV7-9 and TRBJ2-5; D is uncertain. The source is a woman aged 30 to 39 with major depressive disorder. CDR3 DNA: TGTGCCAGCAGCTTAGTTGAGACCCAGTACTTC. This gives the protein CASSLVETQYF. The variable domain in full, completed from reference TRBV7-9 and TRBJ2-5, reads DTGVSQNPRHKITKRGQNVTFRCDPISEHNRLYWYRQTLGQGPEFLTYFQNEAQLEKSRLLSDRFSAERPKGSFSTLEIQRTEQGDSAMYLCASSLVETQYFGPGTRLLVL.